The source of this TCR beta chain is a study of blood T cell repertoires in COVID-19. In the study overall: COVID-19 samples, acute and convalescent, were from the United States, Italy and Spain. PBMCs, B-cell-depleted T cells, or T cells provided the cDNA or gDNA that made up the material.

This clone is a singleton in its sample. The V gene's germline CDR1 is SGHKS and CDR2 YYEKEE (reference sequence). The CDR3 is made up of 12 amino acids. V lost 4 bases to trimming and J lost 3 bases, with 7 bases between them. Study processing details: Amplified reference gene primers provided the basis for estimating nucleated cell counts. The data were produced by immunoSEQ multiplex PCR, yet TCRdb's version contains in-frame clones alone and is incomplete. V and J calls and clone size are those listed in that table; D and trimming were worked out from the DNA. The sample consists of tens of thousands of clones, around 79% of them appearing once.

The sample was peripheral blood. The TCR sequence derives from a man aged 55 to 69 with acute or convalescent COVID-19. The V call is TRBV5-5, the J call TRBJ2-5, with unresolved D. CDR3 sequence reads: CASSTPKETQYF. The DNA for the CDR3 is TGTGCCAGCAGCACACCGAAAGAGACCCAGTACTTC.